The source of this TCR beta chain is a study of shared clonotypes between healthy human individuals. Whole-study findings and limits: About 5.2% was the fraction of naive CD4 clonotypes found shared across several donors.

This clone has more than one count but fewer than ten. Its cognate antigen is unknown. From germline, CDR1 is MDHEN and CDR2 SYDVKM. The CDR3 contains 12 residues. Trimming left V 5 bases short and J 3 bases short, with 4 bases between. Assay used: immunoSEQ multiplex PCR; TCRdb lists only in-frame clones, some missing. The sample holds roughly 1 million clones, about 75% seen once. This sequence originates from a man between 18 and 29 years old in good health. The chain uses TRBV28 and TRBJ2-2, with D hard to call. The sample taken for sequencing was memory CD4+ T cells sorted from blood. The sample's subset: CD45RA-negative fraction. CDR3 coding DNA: TGTGCCAGCAGTCTTGACACCGGGGAGCTGTTTTTT. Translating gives CASSLDTGELFF.